The following is a TCR beta chain sequence with its context. Its antigen is not yet known. There are no base qualities to consult, and no much larger clone falls within one base. The entry originates in a study of radiation and T cells in renal cell carcinoma (dated by TCRdb to the early 2020s). Broadly, across the study: A total of fewer than 55 samples underwent TCR beta sequencing, made up of roughly 26 tumors and about 27 peripheral blood samples. A total of 4 million to 5 million unique CDR3 nucleotide sequences, encoding around 2.7 million unique CDR3 amino acid sequences, were found across all 50 or so samples. The last blood draw happened 4 weeks after radiation, timed to coincide with nephrectomy.

This sample's time point label indicates: blood 4 weeks post-SBRT, at nephrectomy. The treatment or condition label on this specimen signifies: 15 Gy SBRT to primary tumor, nephrectomy 4 weeks later. Samples were obtained from a clinical trial, in which 15 Gy stereotactic body radiation therapy was delivered to primary renal cell carcinomas and nephrectomy was performed 4 weeks later. Serial peripheral blood from radiation-treated patients was sampled at baseline, 2 weeks and 4 weeks after SBRT to track tumor-enriched clonotypes. Every patient had renal cell carcinoma of clear cell pathology. Genomic DNA for TCR sequencing was prepared using the QIAamp DNA Blood Mini Kit (Qiagen). Samples were included in the analyses only if all quality control checks were passed. Paper-wide results and their limitations: Because no pretreatment tumor biopsies were available, whether clonotypes were present in the tumor at baseline could not be determined. An increase in top tumor clonotypes in blood was observed from baseline to 2 weeks post-radiation, followed by contraction by 4 weeks, which was taken to suggest transient expansion of tumor-resident clones. Dynamics of the blood repertoire were not tracked past 4 weeks after treatment. Because the trial had a single-armed design, the trial could not examine how radiation dose or scheduling affected the TCR repertoire.

The CDR3 measures 13 amino acids from cysteine to valine. The only DNA kept is the CDR3, 39 bases in frame from the first base. Relative to germline, V is missing 4 bases and J is missing 10 bases, with 8 bases of the junction outside any gene match. TCR beta libraries were generated from genomic DNA with the immunoSEQ kit, following the manufacturer's recommendations. To prepare the libraries, a first multiplex PCR with proprietary primers was run, followed by a second PCR that added unique barcodes, and a bead cleanup was done after each round. Each sample batch included a kit-provided positive control reaction and a negative control reaction. The final libraries were assessed on an Agilent 4200 TapeStation D1000 ScreenTape, pooled by volume, and quantified by qPCR. Sequencing was performed on an Illumina NextSeq500 using a MidOutput 150-cycle cartridge, with 156 Read1 cycles, 15 Index1 cycles, and the kit custom primers. The pooled library was loaded at approximately 1 pM, with a roughly 18% PhiX control spiked in. Regarding the original processing steps: Vendor-processed data were analyzed in R, and a clonotype was defined as all T cells sharing the same CDR3 nucleotide sequence. In the clone abundance analyses, frequencies in each sample were normalized to that sample's 10,000 most abundant clones. Public T cell clones, averaging fewer than five per sample, were removed before analysis. Tumor-enriched and baseline blood-enriched clonotypes were defined by at least a 32-fold difference in abundance between compartments. A beta-binomial differential abundance model was used to identify clonotypes that expanded or contracted between blood time points. Tumor-blood repertoire similarity was measured with the Baroni-Urbani and Buser coefficient, and groups were compared using two-tailed Wilcoxon tests in R. Entries here come from immuneACCESS through TCRdb and include only in-frame sequences with V and J called. Some clones fail to appear in such tables; in the studies checked, an unresolved V gene covers under half of the shortfall, and the cause of the remainder is unknown. V and J calls and clone size are those listed in that table; D and trimming were worked out from the DNA. This sample holds 50,000 to 65,000 clones; over 60% were observed only once. Approximately 6.8% of the sample goes to the ten largest clones.

This specimen was blood, taken from a patient whose treatment included radiotherapy and nephrectomy. The sequence is built from TRBV5-7 and TRBJ2-7, and 10 bases in between align with TRBD2. TRBV5-7 is sorted into the ORF group, with uncertain function. The source is a man in his 60s with renal cell carcinoma. The sequence in DNA is TGTGCCAGCAGCCGCCAGCGGGAGGGCCTACAGTACGTC. Translated, it reads CASSRQREGLQYV.